A selection of T cell receptor beta chains follows, all from one sample in a study of blood T cells in healthy people across ages. TCRdb processed the 5' RACE reads anew with MiXCR; each CDR3 protein has one entry. The profile shows about 1.5 million distinct CDR3 sequences, roughly 40% of them singletons. The sequenced sample consisted of blood. The receptors originated from a woman aged 18-29 years in good health. CDR3s include the opening cysteine and the closing phenylalanine or tryptophan. A D gene is named only where the DNA matches it firmly. Clone size is given for some rows only: seen once, a few or many times, or a class if the clone is expanded.

size: NA; J: TRBJ2-1; V: TRBV12-5; D: TRBD2; CDR3: CASGLGEGRGSYNEQFF; DNA: TGTGCTAGTGGTTTGGGGGAGGGGAGAGGCTCCTACAATGAGCAGTTCTTC
size: NA; J: TRBJ1-5; V: TRBV2; D: NA; CDR3: CASRGTSYQPQHF; DNA: TGTGCCAGCAGGGGGACCTCATATCAGCCCCAGCATTTT
size: few; J: TRBJ1-5; V: TRBV7-9; D: NA; CDR3: CASSLIGDQPQHF; DNA: TGTGCCAGCAGCTTAATAGGGGATCAGCCCCAGCATTTT
size: few; J: TRBJ2-3; V: TRBV2; D: NA; CDR3: CASRPHREADTQYF; DNA: TGTGCCAGCAGACCGCACAGGGAGGCAGATACGCAGTATTTT
size: few; J: TRBJ2-7; V: TRBV20-1; D: NA; CDR3: CSAPRGALYEQYF; DNA: TGCAGTGCGCCAAGGGGGGCGCTTTACGAGCAGTACTTC
size: once; J: TRBJ2-2; V: TRBV10-1; D: NA; CDR3: CASSVRAPDIGELFF; DNA: TGCGCCAGCAGTGTTCGGGCACCCGACATCGGGGAGCTGTTTTTT
size: many; J: TRBJ2-7; V: TRBV12-3/TRBV12-4; D: NA; CDR3: CASSLNPSYEQYF; DNA: TGTGCCAGCAGTTTAAATCCTTCCTACGAGCAGTACTTC
size: NA; J: TRBJ2-3; V: TRBV4-2; D: TRBD2; CDR3: CASSQGGLADTDTQYF; DNA: TGTGCCAGCAGCCAAGGGGGTCTAGCGGACACAGATACGCAGTATTTT
size: NA; J: TRBJ2-2; V: TRBV29-1; D: TRBD2; CDR3: CSAKGLAANTGELFF; DNA: TGCAGCGCTAAGGGACTAGCGGCGAACACCGGGGAGCTGTTTTTT
size: NA; J: TRBJ1-5; V: TRBV27; D: TRBD1; CDR3: CASGQQGVHQPQHF; DNA: TGTGCCAGCGGCCAACAGGGGGTGCATCAGCCCCAGCATTTT
size: NA; J: TRBJ1-1; V: TRBV20-1; D: TRBD1; CDR3: CSAIPGQMNTEAFF; DNA: TGCAGTGCTATACCGGGACAGATGAACACTGAAGCTTTCTTT
size: few; J: TRBJ2-7; V: TRBV7-7; D: NA; CDR3: CASSLGTTSGGQYF; DNA: TGTGCTAGCAGCTTAGGCACGACCTCGGGGGGCCAGTACTTC
size: NA; J: TRBJ2-3; V: TRBV5-1; D: TRBD2; CDR3: CASSGTSGVPDTQYF; DNA: TGCGCCAGCAGCGGAACCAGCGGGGTCCCAGATACGCAGTATTTT
size: NA; J: TRBJ2-7; V: TRBV14; D: NA; CDR3: CASSQVTGRVYEQYF; DNA: TGTGCCAGCAGCCAAGTCACAGGGAGAGTGTACGAGCAGTACTTC
size: once; J: TRBJ1-2; V: TRBV20-1; D: NA; CDR3: CSAAAQVLRGYTF; DNA: TGCAGTGCCGCAGCGCAGGTTCTGCGCGGCTACACCTTC
size: NA; J: TRBJ1-6; V: TRBV10-3; D: NA; CDR3: CAISESRGEGSPLHF; DNA: TGTGCCATCAGTGAGTCGCGGGGTGAGGGTTCACCCCTCCACTTT
size: NA; J: TRBJ2-1; V: TRBV29-1; D: TRBD2; CDR3: CSAESLAGENEQFF; DNA: TGCAGCGCTGAATCGCTAGCGGGAGAGAATGAGCAGTTCTTC
size: NA; J: TRBJ2-3; V: TRBV9; D: TRBD2; CDR3: CASSVATSGGSDTQYF; DNA: TGTGCCAGCAGCGTAGCTACTAGCGGGGGTTCGGATACGCAGTATTTT
size: NA; J: TRBJ2-7; V: TRBV5-1; D: TRBD1; CDR3: CASSRSTGYNEQYF; DNA: TGCGCCAGCAGCCGTTCGACAGGGTACAACGAGCAGTACTTC
size: NA; J: TRBJ2-5; V: TRBV5-1; D: NA; CDR3: CASSWPRDNLKFRVETQYF; DNA: TGCGCCAGCAGCTGGCCCCGAGACAACCTTAAATTTAGGGTAGAGACCCAGTACTTC
size: NA; J: TRBJ2-2; V: TRBV6-5; D: NA; CDR3: CASSPSFSRDTGELFF; DNA: TGTGCCAGCAGTCCGTCCTTCTCGCGGGACACCGGGGAGCTGTTTTTT
size: NA; J: TRBJ1-2; V: TRBV6-6; D: NA; CDR3: CASSRDSGVGYTF; DNA: TGTGCCAGCAGTCGGGACTCCGGGGTTGGCTACACCTTC
size: few; J: TRBJ1-6; V: TRBV27; D: NA; CDR3: CASSLSTGIDYNSPLHF; DNA: TGTGCCAGCAGTTTATCGACGGGAATCGACTATAATTCACCCCTCCACTTT
size: NA; J: TRBJ2-5; V: TRBV10-3; D: TRBD1; CDR3: CAITRQGSNEQYF; DNA: TGTGCCATCACCAGACAGGGATCGAATGAGCAGTACTTC
size: few; J: TRBJ2-3; V: TRBV9; D: TRBD2; CDR3: CASSVGLAVTDTQYF; DNA: TGTGCCAGCAGCGTAGGGCTAGCGGTCACAGATACGCAGTATTTT
size: NA; J: TRBJ2-7; V: TRBV7-9; D: TRBD2; CDR3: CASSRTSGRSAEQYF; DNA: TGTGCCAGCAGCCGGACTAGCGGGAGGAGTGCCGAGCAGTACTTC
size: NA; J: TRBJ1-1; V: TRBV28; D: NA; CDR3: CASSSLGSTEAFF; DNA: TGTGCCAGCAGTTCCTTAGGTAGCACTGAAGCTTTCTTT
size: NA; J: TRBJ2-7; V: TRBV2; D: NA; CDR3: CASSEDSGTFYEQYF; DNA: TGTGCCAGCAGTGAAGATAGCGGCACTTTTTACGAGCAGTACTTC
size: NA; J: TRBJ2-3; V: TRBV5-1; D: TRBD1; CDR3: CASSLLDRAADTQYF; DNA: TGCGCCAGCAGCTTACTTGACAGGGCAGCAGATACGCAGTATTTT
size: NA; J: TRBJ2-1; V: TRBV10-3; D: NA; CDR3: CAIKSSYRDSYNEQFF; DNA: TGTGCCATCAAAAGTAGCTACAGGGACTCCTACAATGAGCAGTTCTTC
size: NA; J: TRBJ2-1; V: TRBV12-3/TRBV12-4; D: TRBD2; CDR3: CASSPPGLASETQFF; DNA: TGTGCCAGCAGCCCCCCGGGACTAGCTTCAGAGACCCAATTCTTC
size: few; J: TRBJ2-7; V: TRBV4-2; D: NA; CDR3: CASSQPDAAYEQYF; DNA: TGTGCCAGCAGCCAGCCGGACGCAGCCTACGAGCAGTACTTC
size: few; J: TRBJ2-1; V: TRBV12-3/TRBV12-4; D: TRBD2; CDR3: CASRTSELAGGSYNEQFF; DNA: TGTGCCAGCAGAACTTCCGAACTGGCGGGAGGTTCCTACAATGAGCAGTTCTTC
size: few; J: TRBJ1-2; V: TRBV3-1; D: NA; CDR3: CASSQAGAYGYTF; DNA: TGTGCCAGCAGCCAAGCAGGGGCCTATGGCTACACCTTC
size: few; J: TRBJ1-2; V: TRBV6-1; D: NA; CDR3: CASKADYGYTF; DNA: TGTGCCAGCAAAGCTGACTATGGCTACACCTTC
size: few; J: TRBJ2-7; V: TRBV6-6; D: NA; CDR3: CASSDPDINEQYF; DNA: TGTGCCAGCAGTGACCCGGACATTAACGAGCAGTACTTC
size: NA; J: TRBJ2-3; V: TRBV7-2; D: TRBD2; CDR3: CASSFRRAGQLGDTQYF; DNA: TGTGCCAGCAGCTTTCGACGAGCGGGGCAATTGGGGGATACGCAGTATTTT
size: NA; J: TRBJ2-5; V: TRBV6-5; D: NA; CDR3: CASSYEGVAQYF; DNA: TGTGCCAGCAGTTACGAGGGGGTGGCCCAGTACTTC
size: NA; J: TRBJ1-5; V: TRBV2; D: TRBD1; CDR3: CASTRRGGDYSNQPQHF; DNA: TGTGCCAGCACCCGCAGGGGGGGGGATTATAGCAATCAGCCCCAGCATTTT
size: NA; J: TRBJ2-2; V: TRBV3-1; D: TRBD1; CDR3: CASSQLGQDPGTGELFF; DNA: TGTGCCAGCAGCCAGTTGGGACAGGACCCGGGCACCGGGGAGCTGTTTTTT
size: few; J: TRBJ2-2; V: TRBV4-1; D: NA; CDR3: CASSQSPGLSRIVDTGELFF; DNA: TGCGCCAGCAGCCAAAGTCCGGGACTTAGTAGAATCGTAGACACCGGGGAGCTGTTTTTT